The 20 T cell receptor beta chains presented below share a single source sample, sequenced in a study of response to subunit inactivated influenza vaccine. MiXCR, run by TCRdb on the RT-PCR reads, gives a single entry per CDR3 protein. The sample has roughly 630,000 distinct CDR3 sequences, 14% seen once. The sample in question was PBMCs from blood, obtained 14 to 15 days before vaccination. Every receptor here comes from a man aged 45-65 years who received an inactivated influenza vaccine.

V gene TRBV6-2 or TRBV6-3 combines with J gene TRBJ2-3, with D possibly matching TRBD2 (6 bases). The V end was cut by 5 bases, the J end by 3 bases, with 15 bases between. Per germline, CDR1 MNHEY and CDR2 SVGEGT. The CDR3 runs to 15 residues. The CDR3 nucleotides are TGTGCCAGCAGTAGACGACTAGTAACGACAGATACGCAGTATTTT. Translation gives CASSRRLVTTDTQYF.

This clonotype was counted a few times. This chain connects TRBV30 to TRBJ1-4; 9 bases fit TRBD1. The CDR3 runs to 15 residues. Germline trimming cut 4 bases from V and 6 bases from J; bases unmatched to any gene: 9. Germline values: CDR1 GTSNPN, CDR2 SVGIG (reference sequence). The CDR3 region is CAWKRVGQGYEKLFF. CDR3 bases: TGTGCCTGGAAGCGTGTCGGACAGGGGTATGAAAAACTGTTTTTT. The full variable domain, rest sourced from reference TRBV30 and TRBJ1-4, is SQTIHQWPATLVQPVGSPLSLECTVEGTSNPNLYWYRQAAGRGLQLLFYSVGIGQISSEVPQNLSASRPQDRQFILSSKKLLLSDSGFYLCAWKRVGQGYEKLFFGSGTQLSVL.

In its sample, this clonotype was seen a few times. V gene TRBV7-9 combines with J gene TRBJ2-1, with TRBD2 matching 9 bases. CDR3 size: 17 residues. Losses at the gene ends were 8 bases for V and 5 bases for J; bases not matched to a gene: 16. From germline, CDR1 is SEHNR and CDR2 FQNEAQ (reference sequence). The CDR3 spells CASGSGRGRNLNNEQFF. The CDR3 DNA reads TGTGCCAGCGGTAGCGGGAGAGGTCGCAACCTCAACAATGAGCAGTTCTTC.

The rearrangement joins TRBV2 to TRBJ2-3, with 11 positions matching TRBD2. The CDR3 spans 16 residues. Germline V lookup: CDR1 SNHLY, CDR2 FYNNEI. J gave up 1 base and V 7 bases, and 7 bases lay outside the gene matches. DNA of the CDR3: TGTGCCAGCACCCGGGGGGGACTAGCGGGCACAGATACGCAGTATTTT. This encodes CASTRGGLAGTDTQYF.

This clonotype was observed a handful of times. The J gene is TRBJ1-2, the V gene TRBV20-1; D is undetermined. From germline, CDR1 is DFQATT and CDR2 SNEGSKA (reference sequence). This CDR3 is built from 13 residues. V lost 1 base and J 5 bases, leaving 11 bases between the germline ends. The CDR3 DNA is TGCAGTGCTAGAGTTTCGGCGGCGTATGGCTACACCTTC. As protein: CSARVSAAYGYTF.

V gene TRBV5-6 combines with J gene TRBJ1-5, with 7 positions matching TRBD1. This CDR3 region has 15 residues. V was pared by 1 base and J by 5 bases, with 6 bases of the junction left unmatched. Looked up from germline, CDR1 is SGHDT and CDR2 is YYEEEE. The CDR3 spells CASSLRGRGDQPQHF. CDR3 bases: TGTGCCAGCAGCTTGAGGGGGCGCGGGGATCAGCCCCAGCATTTT.

A few counts support this clonotype. This chain uses TRBV11-2 with TRBJ1-1; no clear D. The CDR3 extends over 13 amino acids. Trimming removed 1 base from V and 10 bases from J, with 13 bases in between. From germline, CDR1 is SGHAT and CDR2 FQNNGV. CDR3 sequence (DNA): TGTGCCAGCAGCTTAGTCCGCGGCGTACGAGCTTTCTTT. It translates to CASSLVRGVRAFF.

For the CDR3, the DNA is TGTGCCTGGATGCACAGGACGAACACCGGGGAGCTGTTTTTT. Amino acids: CAWMHRTNTGELFF. The gene calls are TRBV30 and TRBJ2-2, with a weak D call TRBD1 (5 bases). Germline CDR1 is GTSNPN and CDR2 is SVGIG (reference sequence). Trimming took off 4 bases at V and 0 bases at J, with 9 bases between the two ends. This CDR3 is 14 amino acids long.

This clonotype was seen ten or more times. V usage is TRBV28 and J usage is TRBJ2-4; the D call may be TRBD1 or TRBD2 (5 bases each). The germline V gene encodes CDR1 MDHEN and CDR2 SYDVKM. This CDR3 is 13 amino acids long. V lost 5 bases and J lost 5, with 10 bases in between. For the CDR3, the DNA is TGTGCCAGCAGTCGGGACCCCGAAAACATTCAGTACTTC. Translation gives CASSRDPENIQYF.

This clonotype has only a few counts. The V gene is TRBV12-3 or TRBV12-4, the J gene TRBJ2-3; TRBD2 matches 12 bases. The J segment lost 5 bases and the V segment lost 7 bases, leaving 19 bases of the junction unmatched. The CDR3 is 19 residues long. The CDR3 protein is CASTKHLGLAGQGGDTQYF. The CDR3 coding sequence is TGTGCCAGCACCAAACATCTTGGACTAGCGGGACAGGGTGGAGATACGCAGTATTTT.

In this sample, this clonotype turned up many times. V is TRBV10-3 and J is TRBJ1-1, with D unclear. Germline V gene data show CDR1 as ENHRY and CDR2 as SYGVKD. V was trimmed by 7 bases and J by 5 bases, leaving 17 bases between them. This CDR3 contains 14 residues. In DNA, the CDR3 is TGTGCCATCACCGAGGGATGGGAAGGGACTGAAGCTTTCTTT. The encoded protein is CAITEGWEGTEAFF.

V usage is TRBV28 and J usage is TRBJ2-7; D is unresolved. This CDR3 is 14 amino acids long. The germline V gene encodes CDR1 MDHEN and CDR2 SYDVKM. V was shortened by 2 bases and J by 2 bases, with 10 bases between the two germline ends. CDR3 sequence reads: CASSLQQGPYEQYF. The CDR3 DNA reads as TGTGCCAGCAGTTTACAGCAAGGCCCCTACGAGCAGTACTTC.

V and J are TRBV4-2 and TRBJ2-2; TRBD1 matches 7 bases. Unmatched junction bases numbered 8, after V lost 6 bases and J lost 4 bases. Germline CDR1 and CDR2: LGHNA and YNFKEQ. CDR3 length: 15 amino acids. The CDR3, as DNA: TGTGCCAGCAGAGCCCAGGGACAGCTCACCGGGGAGCTGTTTTTT. Amino acids: CASRAQGQLTGELFF.

The gene calls are TRBV5-1 and TRBJ2-1, with TRBD2 identical over 13 bases. The J segment lost 5 bases and the V segment lost 5 bases, leaving 4 bases of the junction unmatched. CDR1 and CDR2 (germline): SGHRS, YFSETQ. The CDR3 length is 15 residues. In DNA form, the CDR3 reads TGCGCCAGCAGAACTAGCGGGAGGGCCAACAATGAGCAGTTCTTC. Its translation is CASRTSGRANNEQFF.

This clonotype showed up many times. The rearrangement uses TRBV12-3 or TRBV12-4 and TRBJ2-7, with D possibly TRBD1 on 6 matching bases. The CDR3 totals 16 residues. The V gene lost 10 bases and the J gene lost 3 bases, with 25 bases spanning the gap. The CDR3 bases are TGTGCCATTCTACACCGGGATCTAAGAGGGGGCTACGAGCAGTACTTC. Translating gives CAILHRDLRGGYEQYF.

On this clonotype itself: Germline and junction disagree at one end, which may indicate a read error. The V and J genes are TRBV7-9 and TRBJ1-2; a weak D match, TRBD1 (6 bases). Germline CDR1 reads SEHNR; CDR2 reads FQNEAQ (reference sequence). The CDR3 extends over 11 amino acids. DNA for the CDR3: TGTGCCAGCAGCTCATACGGGGGCTACTCCTTC. This encodes CASSSYGGYSF.

This clonotype was observed a few times. The chain links TRBV5-6 to TRBJ1-1; 9 nucleotides match TRBD1. Germline V gives CDR1 SGHDT, CDR2 YYEEEE. The junction had 7 bases not matched to a gene; V was cut back by 4 bases and J by 6 bases. The CDR3 covers 14 residues. Here the CDR3 DNA reads TGTGCCAGCAGCCGCCGGGACAGGGACCCTGAAGCTTTCTTT. As protein: CASSRRDRDPEAFF.

The CDR3 spells CASSLVGGPGYGYTF. Here the CDR3 DNA reads TGTGCCAGCAGCTTAGTGGGTGGTCCCGGCTATGGCTACACCTTC. The rearrangement links TRBV7-9 to TRBJ1-2, with D unclear. Trimming cost V 1 base and J 4 bases, with 13 bases left between them. CDR3 size: 15 residues. Germline V gives CDR1 SEHNR, CDR2 FQNEAQ (reference sequence).

This clonotype came up many times. The V and J genes are TRBV20-1 and TRBJ2-5; 7 bases align to TRBD2. This CDR3 has 13 residues. CDR1 and CDR2 (germline): DFQATT, SNEGSKA (reference sequence). The V segment lost 2 bases and the J segment 2 bases; nucleotides outside the gene matches: 2. The DNA of the CDR3 is TGCAGTGCTAGACTAGCGGAACAAGAGACCCAGTACTTC. Protein sequence: CSARLAEQETQYF.

The rearrangement joins TRBV20-1 to TRBJ2-3; the match to TRBD2 covers 7 bases. Germline assignment: CDR1 DFQATT and CDR2 SNEGSKA (reference sequence). With V trimmed by 6 bases and J by 2 bases, 8 bases remained unmatched. The CDR3 runs 14 residues. CDR3 DNA: TGCAGTGCCCCCGGACTAGGCACCACAGATACGCAGTATTTT. Protein: CSAPGLGTTDTQYF.